The rows below give T cell receptor beta chains drawn from one sample of a study of T cell responses to AZD1222 COVID-19 vaccine. The repertoire was sequenced with immunoSEQ multiplex PCR; TCRdb's copy has only in-frame clones and lacks some. The repertoire consists of about 130,000 clones, with approximately 89% occurring once and the leading ten covering more than 9%. Sequencing was performed on peripheral blood, taken on day 0 of AZD1222 vaccination. The receptors originated from an adult in good health. CDR3s include the opening cysteine and the closing phenylalanine or tryptophan. The D gene is left open where the match is weak. Some rows mark clone size as missing; the rest say once, few, many or name a class of expanded clone.

d_gene	abundance	v_gene	j_gene	CDR3nt	CDR3aa
NA	NA	TRBV12-5	TRBJ2-1	TGTGCTAGTGGTCCGACGAGTGGTGAGCAGTTCTTC	CASGPTSGEQFF
TRBD2	NA	TRBV29-1	TRBJ2-2	TGCAGCGTTGCCGGCGGGGGGGCCGCCGGGGAGCTGTTTTTT	CSVAGGGAAGELFF
NA	NA	TRBV3-1/TRBV3-2	TRBJ1-6	TGTGCCAGCAGCCACCGTGGGCCCTATAATTCACCCCTCCACTTT	CASSHRGPYNSPLHF
TRBD2	NA	TRBV3-1/TRBV3-2	TRBJ2-3	TGTGCCAGCAGCGCCCTCAGGAGCGGGGGCACAGATACGCAGTATTTT	CASSALRSGGTDTQYF
TRBD2	NA	TRBV5-1	TRBJ2-1	TGCGCCAGCAGCCCCGGGACTAGCTATGAGCAGTTCTTC	CASSPGTSYEQFF
TRBD1	NA	TRBV13	TRBJ1-1	TGTGCCAGCAGCCAACTCCCGGACAGGAGGAACACTGAAGCTTTCTTT	CASSQLPDRRNTEAFF
NA	NA	TRBV10-3	TRBJ2-4	TGTGCCATCAGTGAGGGGGAATCCAAAAACATTCAGTACTTC	CAISEGESKNIQYF
NA	NA	TRBV30	TRBJ1-2	TGTGCCTGCCCAGACAGAACTAACTATGGCTACACCTTC	CACPDRTNYGYTF
TRBD2	NA	TRBV13	TRBJ2-7	TGTGCCAGCAGCCCCCGGGGGGTCTCCTACGAGCAGTACTTC	CASSPRGVSYEQYF
TRBD1	NA	TRBV5-6	TRBJ1-1	TGTGCCAGCAGCTGGGACAGGGCCCTGAACACTGAAGCTTTCTTT	CASSWDRALNTEAFF
NA	NA	TRBV9	TRBJ2-3	TGTGCCAGCAGCGTAGATGGCACAGATACGCAGTATTTT	CASSVDGTDTQYF
NA	NA	TRBV5-4	TRBJ2-2	TGTGCCAGCAGCCAGGACACGAACACCGGGGAGCTGTTTTTT	CASSQDTNTGELFF
TRBD1	NA	TRBV3-1/TRBV3-2	TRBJ1-2	TGTGCCAGCAGCCACGGGACAGGGGGCACCTATGGCTACACCTTC	CASSHGTGGTYGYTF
NA	many	TRBV6-5	TRBJ1-2	TGTGCCAGCAGGGTAACACAGGGAAGCTATGGCTACACCTTC	CASRVTQGSYGYTF
TRBD1	NA	TRBV18	TRBJ2-3	TGTGCCAGCTCACCGGTGACAGGGAAGAGAACAGATACGCAGTATTTT	CASSPVTGKRTDTQYF
NA	NA	TRBV2	TRBJ2-7	TGTGCCAGCAGTGGGCGGACGGGGGACAGCGAGCAGTACTTC	CASSGRTGDSEQYF
TRBD1	once	TRBV18	TRBJ1-6	TGTGCCAGCTCTCTCCTCGGACAGGGGGCAGATAATTCACCCCTCCACTTT	CASSLLGQGADNSPLHF
NA	NA	TRBV2	TRBJ2-7	TGTGCCAGCAGGAGAGGTTGGACAATGGTTTACGAGCAGTACTTC	CASRRGWTMVYEQYF
TRBD2	NA	TRBV7-2	TRBJ2-3	TGTGCCAGCAGGGGCGGCGGGGGGGCGGTAGATACGCAGTATTTT	CASRGGGGAVDTQYF
NA	NA	TRBV10-3	TRBJ1-2	TGTGCCATCAGTGGTGGGACATTCCCTTCTAACTATGGCTACACCTTC	CAISGGTFPSNYGYTF
NA	few	TRBV4-2	TRBJ2-7	TGTGCCAGCAGCCAAGAAAGTGTGCCCAGCTCCTACGAGCAGTACTTC	CASSQESVPSSYEQYF
NA	NA	TRBV6-1	TRBJ1-1	TGTGCCAGCAGTGAAGGAGGGTGGGGTGTAGGAATCGGGACTGAAGCTTTCTTT	CASSEGGWGVGIGTEAFF
NA	NA	TRBV6-5	TRBJ1-3	TGTGCCAGCAGTCAACAGGGAGTTGCTGGAAACACCATATATTTT	CASSQQGVAGNTIYF
NA	NA	TRBV28	TRBJ2-7	TGTGCCAGCAGCCTAACAGGTCCCGAGCAGTACTTC	CASSLTGPEQYF
TRBD2	NA	TRBV10-2	TRBJ2-2	TGCGCCAGCAAGGTCCAGCGGGGGTTCGGGGAGCTGTTTTTT	CASKVQRGFGELFF
NA	NA	TRBV6-5	TRBJ1-4	TGTGCCAGCAGTTATTTAGGGACCGTGAAGGAAAAACTGTTTTTT	CASSYLGTVKEKLFF
TRBD2	NA	TRBV11-2	TRBJ2-2	TGTGCCAGTGAAACAAGGATGGGACTAGCGATGGTCCGGGAGCTGTTTTTT	CASETRMGLAMVRELFF
NA	NA	TRBV4-1	TRBJ2-5	TGCGCCAGCAGCCAAGTGGGGCTAAGCAGGGAGACCCAGTACTTC	CASSQVGLSRETQYF
TRBD2	few	TRBV10-1	TRBJ2-1	TGCGCCAGCGTAAAAGGGACTAGCGGGGGGCATTTCAATGAGCAGTTCTTC	CASVKGTSGGHFNEQFF
TRBD1	NA	TRBV2	TRBJ2-5	TGTGCCAGCATGCGGGACAGGGTGGGAGAAGGGACCCAGTACTTC	CASMRDRVGEGTQYF